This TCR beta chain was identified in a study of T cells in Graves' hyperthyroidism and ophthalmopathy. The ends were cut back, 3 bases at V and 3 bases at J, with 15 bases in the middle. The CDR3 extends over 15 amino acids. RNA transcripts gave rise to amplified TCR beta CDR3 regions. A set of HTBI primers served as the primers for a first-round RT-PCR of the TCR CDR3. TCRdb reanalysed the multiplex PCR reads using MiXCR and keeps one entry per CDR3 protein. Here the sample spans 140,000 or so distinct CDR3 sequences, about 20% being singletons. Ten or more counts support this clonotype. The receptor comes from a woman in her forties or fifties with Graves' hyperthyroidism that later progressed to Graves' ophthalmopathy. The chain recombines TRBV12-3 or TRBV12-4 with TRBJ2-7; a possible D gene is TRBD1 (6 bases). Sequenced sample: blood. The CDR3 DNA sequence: TGTGCCAGCAGTTTTTCCGCCAGGGGAAACTACGAGCAGTACTTC. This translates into CASSFSARGNYEQYF.